The 2 T cell receptor beta chains given below trace back to one sample, sequenced in a study of vaccination and CD4 T cells after COVID-19. With the Oncomine TCR Beta short-read assay, DNA from cultured CD4+ T cells was sequenced. In TCRdb, the PCR reads were re-called with MiXCR into one record per CDR3 protein. The sample holds approximately 10,000 distinct CDR3 sequences, 34% seen once. Which antigens these TCRs recognize remains unknown. The sample's treatment: approximately 10-day PBMC culture with coronavirus spike peptide pools or control peptides (ViraFEST assay). These CD4+ T cells came from an unexposed donor, sampled before the COVID-19 pandemic (2011-2018). Specimen: CD4+ T cells from blood, cultured in vitro. The receptors were gathered from a human donor in good health.

V gene TRBV27 combines with J gene TRBJ2-2, with TRBD1 as a possible D gene (5 bases). Trimming removed 5 bases at V and 0 bases at J, with 10 bases between. CDR1 and CDR2 (germline): MNHEY, SMNVEV (reference sequence). The CDR3 has 15 amino acids. The CDR3 sequence is CASSRRGSNTGELFF. CDR3 DNA sequence: TGTGCCAGCAGTCGAAGGGGATCGAACACCGGGGAGCTGTTTTTT.

This clonotype was seen only a few times. V gene TRBV20-1 combines with J gene TRBJ1-1, with 7 bases lining up with TRBD1. The CDR3 has 15 residues. CDR1 is DFQATT and CDR2 is SNEGSKA in the germline V gene (reference sequence). J lost 1 base, V lost 0 bases, and 5 bases had no gene match. CDR3 nucleotides: TGCAGTGCTAGAGATACCAGGGACAGGAACACTGAAGCTTTCTTT. It yields the protein CSARDTRDRNTEAFF.